These 30 T cell receptor beta chains came from one sample sequenced in a study of T cell repertoires in cytomegalovirus infection. TCRdb re-analysed the reads in MiXCR, keeping a single row per CDR3 protein. The sample carries fewer than 850,000 distinct CDR3 sequences, 25% to 35% recorded once. These receptors lack a known antigen. The source was cultured CD8+ T cells from PBMCs, collected from culture after CMV antigen stimulation. The receptors stem from a human donor in good health (CMV status not recorded). Some clones in this sample may be carry-over from other donors' samples.

This clonotype was counted a few times. The chain recombines TRBV15 with TRBJ2-5; 7 nucleotides line up with TRBD1. The CDR3 is made up of 15 amino acids. The V gene's germline CDR1 is LNHNV and CDR2 YYDKDF (reference sequence). V lost 5 bases and J lost 5; bases outside the gene matches: 11. The CDR3 DNA reads as TGTGCCACCAGCCCCGGGACAGTGGCCGAGGAGACCCAGTACTTC. Its protein is CATSPGTVAEETQYF. Complete variable domain (other parts from reference TRBV15 and TRBJ2-5): DAMVIQNPRYQVTQFGKPVTLSCSQTLNHNVMYWYQQKSSQAPKLLFHYYDKDFNNEADTPDNFQSRRPNTSFCFLDIRSPGLGDTAMYLCATSPGTVAEETQYFGPGTRLLVL.

About this clonotype: Mismatch with germline at one junction end may stem from a read error. The V gene is TRBV12-3 or TRBV12-4, the J gene TRBJ1-2; TRBD1 matches 8 bases. This CDR3 has 14 amino acids. CDR3 nucleotides: TGTGCCGGCAGTCTTGGGACAGGATTTTACGGCTACACCTTC. Translation: CAGSLGTGFYGYTF.

This clonotype was seen a few times. This sequence joins TRBV4-2 and TRBJ2-1; 7 nucleotides match TRBD2. The CDR3 runs 14 residues. Germline assignment: CDR1 LGHNA and CDR2 YNFKEQ. After removal of 0 bases from V and 7 bases from J, the junction contained 3 bases not matched to a gene. The DNA for the CDR3 is TGTGCCAGCAGCCAAGATGGGAGGGGTAATGAGCAGTTCTTC. Amino acids: CASSQDGRGNEQFF.

The chain links TRBV4-1 to TRBJ2-3; 8 bases line up with TRBD2. Germline V gene lookup returns CDR1 MGHRA and CDR2 YSYEKL. The J segment lost 2 bases and the V segment lost 8 bases, leaving 6 bases of the junction unmatched. This CDR3 is built from 14 residues. The CDR3 bases are TGCGCCAGCTCGGCGCGGGGGGCCACAGATACGCAGTATTTT. Its protein is CASSARGATDTQYF.

J is TRBJ1-5 and V is TRBV6-1; D gene unclear. Germline loops: CDR1 MNHNS, CDR2 SASEGT. This CDR3 has 15 residues. V lost 0 bases, J lost 3 bases, and 9 bases lay in between. The CDR3 DNA reads as TGTGCCAGCAGTGAAGCGCCCATACCCAATCAGCCCCAGCATTTT. Protein: CASSEAPIPNQPQHF.

The chain uses TRBV6-5 and TRBJ2-6; D could derive from TRBD1 or TRBD2 (6 bases each). Germline CDR1 reads MNHEY; CDR2 reads SVGAGI. V gave up 3 bases and J gave up 3 bases, with 12 bases separating them. CDR3 length: 16 residues. For the CDR3, the DNA is TGTGCCAGCAGTTATAGGGGGGCGGATGGGGCCAACGTCCTGACTTTC. Encoded protein: CASSYRGADGANVLTF.

This rearrangement joins TRBV14 to TRBJ1-6, with D unresolved. Looked up from germline, CDR1 is SGHDN and CDR2 is FVKESK. The length of the CDR3 is 15 residues. V was trimmed by 2 bases and J by 2 bases, leaving 7 bases between them. CDR3 bases: TGTGCCAGCAGCCAAAGAATACCCTATAATTCACCCCTCCACTTT. This encodes CASSQRIPYNSPLHF.

This clonotype was counted only a few times. The V gene is TRBV4-1, the J gene TRBJ1-4; D gene unclear. V was shortened by 0 bases and J by 7 bases, with 3 bases between the two germline ends. Germline V gene data show CDR1 as MGHRA and CDR2 as YSYEKL. The CDR3 consists of 12 residues. Here the CDR3 reads CASSQDAEKLFF. The CDR3, as DNA: TGCGCCAGCAGCCAAGACGCTGAAAAACTGTTTTTT.

The chain links TRBV5-1 to TRBJ2-1; TRBD1 matches 7 bases. CDR1 is SGHRS and CDR2 is YFSETQ in the germline V gene. The CDR3 sequence is 14 residues long. Germline trimming cut 4 bases from V and 5 bases from J; bases unmatched to any gene: 6. CDR3 sequence reads: CASSMRGRDNEQFF. CDR3 nucleotide sequence: TGCGCCAGCAGCATGAGGGGGCGCGACAATGAGCAGTTCTTC.

This clonotype turned up a few times. The V call is TRBV7-9, the J call TRBJ1-1; TRBD1 is a possible D gene (6 bases). The CDR3 totals 13 residues. V was trimmed by 8 bases and J by 0 bases, leaving 10 bases between them. The germline gives CDR1 SEHNR, CDR2 FQNEAQ (reference sequence). CDR3 nucleotide sequence: TGTGCCAGCGGGGGCGGGGTGAACACTGAAGCTTTCTTT. Amino acid sequence: CASGGGVNTEAFF.

The chain combines TRBV25-1 with TRBJ1-1, with a tentative D call TRBD1 (5 bases). Germline CDR1 and CDR2: MGHDK and SYGVNS. The V end was cut by 4 bases, the J end by 10 bases, with 10 bases between. This CDR3 is built from 11 residues. CDR3 sequence (DNA): TGTGCCAGCAGTGCGGGGGTTGGAGCTTTCTTT. The encoded protein is CASSAGVGAFF.

The rearrangement joins TRBV5-1 to TRBJ1-1, with 8 positions matching TRBD1. The germline CDR1 and CDR2 sequences are SGHRS and YFSETQ. Germline trimming cut 4 bases from V and 7 bases from J; bases unmatched to any gene: 9. The CDR3 is 14 residues long. Here the CDR3 DNA reads TGCGCCAGCAGCACCGGACAGGGACCCTATGAAGCTTTCTTT. It translates to CASSTGQGPYEAFF.

The J gene is TRBJ2-7, the V gene TRBV5-6, with D hard to call. The CDR3 has 16 amino acids. Trimming took 5 bases from V and 2 from J, leaving 20 bases between them. The germline gives CDR1 SGHDT, CDR2 YYEEEE. The CDR3 DNA reads TGTGCCAGCAGGCGAATGACTGAGGCCTCGCCCTACGAGCAGTACTTC. Amino acid sequence: CASRRMTEASPYEQYF.

The rearrangement joins TRBV4-1 to TRBJ2-1; TRBD1 aligns across 7 bases. Germline V gene sequence: CDR1 MGHRA, CDR2 YSYEKL. CDR3 size: 14 residues. Trimming cost V 5 bases and J 7 bases; bases outside gene matches: 8. In DNA form, the CDR3 reads TGCGCCAGCAGCTCGAACAGGGGAAGGAATGAGCAGTTCTTC. This translates into CASSSNRGRNEQFF.

The V gene is TRBV28, the J gene TRBJ1-5; possible D gene TRBD1, 5 bases. Trimming took off 6 bases at V and 2 bases at J, with 14 bases between the two ends. The CDR3 contains 15 residues. Looked up from germline, CDR1 is MDHEN and CDR2 is SYDVKM. CDR3 nucleotide sequence: TGTGCCAGCAGCTCCGGGGCGTTGCGCAATCAGCCCCAGCATTTT. Translation: CASSSGALRNQPQHF.

This clonotype was counted between two and nine times. This rearrangement joins TRBV12-5 to TRBJ2-7; D is unclear. The germline gives CDR1 LGHNT, CDR2 FRNRAP. This CDR3 comprises 12 residues. With 3 bases removed from V and 4 bases from J, the gap between germline ends came to 7 bases. The CDR3, as DNA: TGTGCTAGTGGTTTCACGACATACGAGCAGTACTTC. Translation gives CASGFTTYEQYF.

This clonotype was counted between two and nine times. The chain couples TRBV20-1 to TRBJ2-7; D is unclear. Germline CDR1 DFQATT, CDR2 SNEGSKA (reference sequence). CDR3 length: 11 residues. Trimming removed 2 bases from V and 6 bases from J, with 8 bases in between. The CDR3 reads CSARLTGEQYF. CDR3 coding DNA: TGCAGTGCTAGACTGACCGGCGAGCAGTACTTC.

This chain connects TRBV10-3 to TRBJ2-7; either TRBD1 or TRBD2 may supply D (5 bases each). This CDR3 spans 16 amino acids. CDR1 ENHRY and CDR2 SYGVKD come from the germline V gene. The V gene lost 4 bases and the J gene lost 0 bases, with 16 bases spanning the gap. The CDR3, as DNA: TGTGCCATCAGTGGGGACCCGGACTTAAGCTCCTACGAGCAGTACTTC. It is translated as CAISGDPDLSSYEQYF.

The chain has TRBV7-8 and TRBJ1-4; D gene unclear. The V end was cut by 2 bases, the J end by 7 bases, with 14 bases between. This CDR3 is built from 15 residues. Per the germline V gene, CDR1 is SGHVS and CDR2 is FQNEAQ. DNA for the CDR3: TGTGCCAGCAGCTTAACCCGGAGGACCCGTGAAAAACTGTTTTTT. Its translation is CASSLTRRTREKLFF.

This clonotype appeared a few times. The rearrangement uses TRBV4-1 and TRBJ2-2; D is unresolved. CDR1 and CDR2 from the germline V gene are MGHRA and YSYEKL. The CDR3 sequence is 14 residues long. V was shortened by 0 bases and J by 5 bases, with 7 bases between the two germline ends. The CDR3 DNA reads TGCGCCAGCAGCCAAGAAAAAGGGACCGGGGAGCTGTTTTTT. Its protein is CASSQEKGTGELFF.

The genes are TRBV4-1 and TRBJ2-7; D is uncertain. Trimming cost V 3 bases and J 0 bases, with 12 bases left between them. The CDR3 spans 15 residues. The germline V gene encodes CDR1 MGHRA and CDR2 YSYEKL. The CDR3 region is CASSQLVNPSYEQYF. The CDR3, as DNA: TGCGCCAGCAGCCAGCTGGTAAACCCCTCCTACGAGCAGTACTTC.

The chain links TRBV9 to TRBJ2-2, with TRBD2 matching 7 bases. V shed 4 bases and J 4 bases; nucleotides not matched to a gene: 7. This CDR3 spans 15 amino acids. Germline assignment: CDR1 SGDLS and CDR2 YYNGEE. The CDR3 sequence is CASSTISSGTGELFF. The CDR3 DNA is TGTGCCAGCAGCACCATTTCTAGCGGCACCGGGGAGCTGTTTTTT.

This clonotype appeared many times. The V gene is TRBV18, the J gene TRBJ2-2; 10 bases line up with TRBD1. The CDR3 is made up of 17 amino acids. Looked up from germline, CDR1 is KGHSH and CDR2 is LQKENI. The ends lost 5 bases at V and 1 base at J; junction bases unmatched: 7. The CDR3 bases are TGTGCCAGCTCAACCGGGACAGGGGCTTTGAACACCGGGGAGCTGTTTTTT. This sequence encodes CASSTGTGALNTGELFF.

This clonotype came up many times. The gene calls are TRBV7-6 and TRBJ2-1, with 8 bases lining up with TRBD2. V shed 3 bases and J 8 bases; nucleotides not matched to a gene: 12. Germline V gene sequence: CDR1 SGHVS, CDR2 FNYEAQ. The CDR3 is 16 amino acids. Here the CDR3 DNA reads TGTGCCAGCAGCTTCCTAGCGGGTTCTTCGGGGGATGAGCAGTTCTTC. It codes for CASSFLAGSSGDEQFF.

The chain couples TRBV20-1 to TRBJ2-5, with TRBD1 identical over 9 bases. The length of the CDR3 is 14 residues. After removal of 4 bases from V and 3 bases from J, the junction contained 6 bases not matched to a gene. Germline loops: CDR1 DFQATT, CDR2 SNEGSKA (reference sequence). CDR3 bases: TGCAGTGCTAACTCCCGGGACAGGGAAGAGACCCAGTACTTC. This codes for CSANSRDREETQYF.

There are a few counts of this clonotype. This chain links TRBV12-3 or TRBV12-4 with TRBJ2-1; tentative D call: TRBD2 (7 bases). The CDR3 loop spans 12 amino acids. The ends were cut back, 6 bases at V and 8 bases at J, with 11 bases in the middle. CDR3: CASRGGDDEQFF. DNA of the CDR3: TGTGCCAGCAGAGGGGGGGACGATGAGCAGTTCTTC.

V usage is TRBV2 and J usage is TRBJ1-2; D uncertain. V lost 8 bases and J 4 bases, leaving 11 bases between the germline ends. Germline values: CDR1 SNHLY, CDR2 FYNNEI. This CDR3 spans 12 amino acids. CDR3 amino acids: CASGAPSYGYTF. The CDR3 DNA sequence: TGTGCCAGCGGAGCTCCTAGCTATGGCTACACCTTC.

J is TRBJ2-6 and V is TRBV15; the D gene could be TRBD1 or TRBD2 (5 bases each). The V end was cut by 4 bases, the J end by 0 bases, with 16 bases between. This CDR3 is built from 18 residues. In germline, CDR1 is LNHNV, CDR2 YYDKDF (reference sequence). In DNA, the CDR3 is TGTGCCACCAGCACCGAATGGGGGTTAGTCTCTGGGGCCAACGTCCTGACTTTC. Translated, it gives CATSTEWGLVSGANVLTF.

The J gene is TRBJ2-1, the V gene TRBV4-1, with TRBD2 as a possible D gene (7 bases). Trimming took off 6 bases at V and 7 bases at J, with 19 bases between the two ends. This CDR3 contains 15 residues. Germline V gives CDR1 MGHRA, CDR2 YSYEKL. CDR3 loop: CASSEEGGAQNEQFF. CDR3 bases: TGCGCCAGCAGTGAGGAGGGGGGGGCGCAGAATGAGCAGTTCTTC.

This clonotype has a count of ten or more. The chain joins TRBV7-2 to TRBJ1-1; D gene uncertain. CDR3 length: 15 amino acids. V shed 1 base and J shed 5 bases, with 14 bases lying between them. Germline V CDR1 and CDR2: SGHTA, FQGNSA. CDR3 sequence: CASSLGRDLRTEAFF. The DNA of the CDR3 is TGTGCCAGCAGCTTAGGGAGGGATCTCAGAACTGAAGCTTTCTTT.